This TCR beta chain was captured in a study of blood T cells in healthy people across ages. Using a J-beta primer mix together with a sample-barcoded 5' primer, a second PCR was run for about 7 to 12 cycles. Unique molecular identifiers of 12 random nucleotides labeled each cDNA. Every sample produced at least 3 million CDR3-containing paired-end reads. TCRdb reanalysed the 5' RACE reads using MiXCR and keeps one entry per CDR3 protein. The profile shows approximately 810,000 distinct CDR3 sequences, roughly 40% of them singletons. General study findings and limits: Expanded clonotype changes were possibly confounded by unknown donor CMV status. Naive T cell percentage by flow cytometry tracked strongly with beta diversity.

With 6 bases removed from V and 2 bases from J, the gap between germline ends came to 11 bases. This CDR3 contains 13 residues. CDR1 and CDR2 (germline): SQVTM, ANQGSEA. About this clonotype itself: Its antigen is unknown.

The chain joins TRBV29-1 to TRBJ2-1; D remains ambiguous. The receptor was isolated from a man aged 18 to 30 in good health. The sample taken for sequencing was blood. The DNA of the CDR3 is TGCAGCGTCCTTAGGGCCGCCTACAATGAGCAGTTCTTC. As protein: CSVLRAAYNEQFF.